This passage covers 30 T cell receptor delta chains from one sample sequenced in a study of Vδ1+ human thymocytes. Antigen specificity for these receptors is unknown. General observations from the study: In the thymus, TRG and TRD repertoires looked highly polyclonal with Gaussian CDR3 lengths.

Extracted RNA was reverse transcribed into cDNA. CDR3 amplicons came from multiplex PCR with pooled V-gene forward and constant-region reverse primers. TCRdb fed the multiplex PCR reads to CATT. The sample lists about 20,000 delta-chain clones, roughly 8% occurring once. The material sequenced was Vdelta1+ gamma-delta thymocytes from the thymus. Subset: FACS-sorted CD3+ TCRalphabeta- TCRVdelta1+ TCRVdelta2- thymocytes. The receptors were sampled from a child less than two years old who had congenital heart surgery.

The chain uses TRDV1 and TRDJ1; no firm D call. Germline CDR1 is TSWWSYY and CDR2 is QGS. The V gene lost 2 bases and the J gene lost 1 base, with 20 bases spanning the gap. The CDR3 is made up of 18 amino acids. The CDR3 sequence is CALGEWLQEPEGTDKLIF. Here the CDR3 DNA reads TGTGCTCTTGGGGAATGGCTACAAGAACCCGAAGGCACCGATAAACTCATCTTT.

The V call is TRDV1, the J call TRDJ1; D is undetermined. V lost 4 bases and J 0 bases, leaving 18 bases between the germline ends. The length of the CDR3 is 17 residues. Germline values: CDR1 TSWWSYY, CDR2 QGS. The CDR3 DNA follows: TGTGCTCTTGGGGCCCATTCCCCGGTAAGGTACACCGATAAACTCATCTTT. Its translation is CALGAHSPVRYTDKLIF.

This clone was counted a few times. The chain couples TRDV1 to TRDJ1; TRDD3 matches 8 bases. In germline, CDR1 is TSWWSYY, CDR2 QGS. The CDR3 is 23 amino acids. The junction had 27 bases not matched to a gene; V was cut back by 3 bases and J by 0 bases. CDR3 in DNA: TGTGCTCTTGGGGAGGTGATGAGGGTAGGAGACTGGGGGTCTCCCCCGTACACCGATAAACTCATCTTT. Encoded protein: CALGEVMRVGDWGSPPYTDKLIF.

This rearrangement joins TRDV1 to TRDJ1; TRDD3 matches 10 bases. V gave up 3 bases and J gave up 0 bases; unmatched junction bases: 16. CDR1 and CDR2 from the germline V gene are TSWWSYY and QGS. The CDR3 consists of 20 residues. CDR3 sequence (DNA): TGTGCTCTTGGGGACTCTTCCCCGTACTGGGGGATCCGGTACACCGATAAACTCATCTTT. Translated: CALGDSSPYWGIRYTDKLIF.

The chain employs TRDV1 and TRDJ1; D may be TRDD2 (6 bases). In germline, CDR1 is TSWWSYY, CDR2 QGS. The V gene lost 2 bases and the J gene lost 0 bases, with 22 bases spanning the gap. The CDR3 consists of 19 residues. The CDR3: CALGEFDPTGVLYTDKLIF. For the CDR3, the DNA is TGTGCTCTTGGGGAATTTGATCCTACGGGGGTTCTGTACACCGATAAACTCATCTTT.

This clone is medium-sized in the sample. The rearrangement uses TRDV2 and TRDJ1; 12 nucleotides agree with TRDD3. With V trimmed by 4 bases and J by 7 bases, 6 bases remained unmatched. This CDR3 is built from 14 residues. Looked up from germline, CDR1 is GEAIGNYY and CDR2 is EKD. The CDR3 region is CACEGYWGIPKLIF. DNA for the CDR3: TGTGCCTGTGAAGGATACTGGGGGATACCTAAACTCATCTTT.

This chain links TRDV1 with TRDJ1; no clear D gene. The CDR3 is 23 residues long. Trimming took 0 bases from V and 3 from J, leaving 35 bases between them. Per germline, CDR1 TSWWSYY and CDR2 QGS. Written as DNA, the CDR3 is TGTGCTCTTGGGGAACTTCATAACCTCCGACTGACCTGGACGCCTGTAGTTCCCGATAAACTCATCTTT. This sequence encodes CALGELHNLRLTWTPVVPDKLIF.

The rearrangement joins TRDV1 to TRDJ1, with TRDD3 identical over 11 bases. The V gene's germline CDR1 is TSWWSYY and CDR2 QGS. This CDR3 spans 20 amino acids. Trimming cost V 3 bases and J 4 bases; bases outside gene matches: 19. The CDR3 here is CALGDPPAYWGILYNDKLIF. CDR3 DNA sequence: TGTGCTCTTGGGGACCCTCCCGCTTACTGGGGGATATTGTACAACGATAAACTCATCTTT.

This clone has more than one count but fewer than ten. The chain has TRDV1 and TRDJ1; no clear D gene. This CDR3 spans 20 amino acids. Germline CDR1 reads TSWWSYY; CDR2 reads QGS. V was pared by 2 bases and J by 2 bases, with 27 bases between. The CDR3 DNA sequence: TGTGCTCTTGGGGAAAGTACCGGAGTAGAGAGTTACTCGGGTACCGATAAACTCATCTTT. The encoded protein is CALGESTGVESYSGTDKLIF.

This clone was counted only a few times. V and J are TRDV1 and TRDJ1, with 12 bases aligning to TRDD3. V shed 4 bases and J 1 base; nucleotides not matched to a gene: 16. Germline V lookup: CDR1 TSWWSYY, CDR2 QGS. The CDR3 is made up of 20 amino acids. DNA of the CDR3: TGTGCTCTTGGGGGATCCTACGCACTGGGGGATACAAGAGGCACCGATAAACTCATCTTT. It encodes CALGGSYALGDTRGTDKLIF.

The chain joins TRDV2 to TRDJ1; D ambiguous. The CDR3 is made up of 16 amino acids. Germline V gene data show CDR1 as GEAIGNYY and CDR2 as EKD. V dropped 0 bases and J dropped 1 base, with 14 bases sitting between them. CDR3 loop: CACDTEGPHGTDKLIF. CDR3 nucleotide sequence: TGTGCCTGTGACACCGAAGGCCCCCACGGCACCGATAAACTCATCTTT.

The J gene call is TRDJ1, but no V gene call exists; the table's D call of TRDD3 was not tested on the DNA. The CDR3 totals 19 residues. The CDR3 here is CALGELTSDTRQYTDKLIF. CDR3 sequence (DNA): TGTGCTCTTGGGGAACTCACGTCCGATACCCGCCAGTACACCGATAAACTCATCTTT.

V is TRDV1 and J is TRDJ1, with 13 positions matching TRDD3. Germline lookup yields CDR1 TSWWSYY and CDR2 QGS. V gave up 1 base and J gave up 7 bases; unmatched junction bases: 36. The CDR3 totals 26 residues. The CDR3 reads CALGEPSFHNFDTGGYASWEGGKLIF. CDR3 nucleotide sequence: TGTGCTCTTGGGGAACCCTCCTTCCATAACTTCGATACTGGGGGATACGCGTCTTGGGAGGGCGGTAAACTCATCTTT.

With regard to this clone: Relative to the germline gene, one junction end is altered; a read error may explain this. Other DNA sequences of this sample code for an identical CDR3. This sequence joins TRDV1 and TRDJ1; maybe TRDD3 (6 bases). This CDR3 region has 11 residues. The germline V gene has CDR1 TSWWSYY and CDR2 QGS. For the CDR3, the DNA is TGTGCCCTTGGGGGCCCCTTTAAACTCATCTTT. Translated: CALGGPFKLIF.

J is TRDJ1 and V is TRDV1; D unclear. V was cut by 5 bases and J by 0 bases, with 25 bases left in between. Looked up from germline, CDR1 is TSWWSYY and CDR2 is QGS. CDR3 length: 19 amino acids. CDR3 nucleotides: TGTGCTCTTGGGCTAACGGTACTTCTCTCCAACCCGTACACCGATAAACTCATCTTT. It specifies CALGLTVLLSNPYTDKLIF.

The J gene was identified as TRDJ1, and no V gene was called; the D call TRDD3 from the table was never checked on the DNA. This CDR3 has 21 amino acids. CDR3 DNA sequence: TGTGCTCTTGGGGCTTGCTTCCCCCCCCAAGTACTGGGGGATACTACCGATAAACTCATCTTT. Its translation is CALGACFPPQVLGDTTDKLIF.

The rearrangement joins TRDV1 to TRDJ1, with 13 bases identical to TRDD3. The CDR3 is made up of 22 amino acids. Germline assignment: CDR1 TSWWSYY and CDR2 QGS. V lost 3 bases and J lost 2; bases outside the gene matches: 21. The CDR3 here is CALGDLDTPSFNWGIRTDKLIF. The CDR3 region has the DNA TGTGCTCTTGGGGACCTCGATACACCTTCCTTCAACTGGGGGATACGGACCGATAAACTCATCTTT.

This clone was observed a few times. V gene TRDV1 combines with J gene TRDJ1, with 10 bases aligning to TRDD3. The CDR3 is made up of 16 amino acids. Germline lookup yields CDR1 TSWWSYY and CDR2 QGS. V gave up 5 bases and J gave up 6 bases; unmatched junction bases: 12. The DNA for the CDR3 is TGTGCTCTTGGGTCCTACTCCCGTACTGGGGGATATAAACTCATCTTT. As protein: CALGSYSRTGGYKLIF.

The J gene is TRDJ1, the V gene TRDV1; 8 nucleotides agree with TRDD3. The V gene end was trimmed by 3 bases and the J gene end by 1 base; junction bases not matched to a gene: 13. Germline assignment: CDR1 TSWWSYY and CDR2 QGS. The CDR3 loop spans 18 amino acids. The CDR3 region is CALGDLAGLGGFTDKLIF. The DNA of the CDR3 is TGTGCTCTTGGGGACCTAGCTGGTCTTGGGGGATTCACCGATAAACTCATCTTT.

The chain uses TRDV1 and TRDJ1; 9 bases line up with TRDD3. Trimming removed 4 bases from V and 0 bases from J; junction bases left unmatched: 24. This CDR3 region has 22 residues. Germline CDR1 TSWWSYY, CDR2 QGS. The CDR3 loop reads CALGGPVLLFWGMRDYTDKLIF. The CDR3 nucleotides read TGTGCTCTTGGGGGCCCCGTCCTCCTTTTCTGGGGGATGCGGGATTACACCGATAAACTCATCTTT.

This clone was seen a few times. This chain connects TRDV1 to TRDJ1, with 7 bases fitting TRDD3. Germline loops: CDR1 TSWWSYY, CDR2 QGS. The ends lost 9 bases at V and 0 bases at J; junction bases unmatched: 13. The CDR3 totals 16 residues. The CDR3 here is CALGVGDTPYTDKLIF. The CDR3 region has the DNA TGTGCTCTGGGAGTGGGGGACACCCCGTACACCGATAAACTCATCTTT.

The chain couples TRDV1 to TRDJ1; the D gene is possibly TRDD2 (5 bases). The CDR3 length is 17 residues. In germline, CDR1 is TSWWSYY, CDR2 QGS. The V end lost 2 bases, the J end lost 0 bases, and 16 bases lay between the germline ends. The CDR3 is CALGELNLRGHTDKLIF. Here the CDR3 DNA reads TGTGCTCTTGGGGAATTGAACCTACGGGGCCACACCGATAAACTCATCTTT.

This clone was recorded once. This chain connects TRDV3 to TRDJ1, with TRDD3 matching 7 bases. TCRdb offers no J gene call, so here the DNA was matched to germline to obtain one. The length of the CDR3 is 17 residues. The V gene's germline CDR1 is TVYSNPD and CDR2 GDNSRS (reference sequence). The V segment lost 3 bases and the J segment 0 bases; nucleotides outside the gene matches: 16. CDR3 sequence (DNA): TGTGCCTTCCCCATCCACCTAGAGGGGGATCACACCGATAAACTCATCTTT. Residues: CAFPIHLEGDHTDKLIF. Looking up the rest from reference TRDV3 and TRDJ1 gives the full variable domain: CDKVTQSSPDQTVASGSEVVLLCTYDTVYSNPDLFWYRIRPDYSFQFVFYGDNSRSEGADFTQGRFSVKHILTQKAFHLVISPVRTEDSATYYCAFPIHLEGDHTDKLIFGKGTRVTVEP.

There are a few counts of this clone. This chain connects TRDV1 to TRDJ1; TRDD3 is a possible D gene (6 bases). There are 14 residues in the CDR3. The V and J ends lost 2 bases and 4 bases respectively, with 11 bases between them. Germline V gene data show CDR1 as TSWWSYY and CDR2 as QGS. CDR3 sequence reads: CALGEGGGNDKLIF. For the CDR3, the DNA is TGTGCTCTTGGGGAAGGGGGGGGGAACGATAAACTCATCTTT.

This clone has a handful of counts. The chain has TRDV1 and TRDJ1; 7 bases match TRDD3. V lost 4 bases to trimming and J lost 0 bases; unmatched junction nucleotides: 29. This CDR3 comprises 23 residues. The V gene's germline CDR1 is TSWWSYY and CDR2 QGS. The CDR3 DNA follows: TGTGCTCTTGGGGGTATTTATCGCTACCCACTGGGGACAACGTTCCCCTACACCGATAAACTCATCTTT. This gives the protein CALGGIYRYPLGTTFPYTDKLIF.

The chain joins TRDV1 to TRDJ2; D remains ambiguous. CDR1 is TSWWSYY, CDR2 QGS, per germline. CDR3 length equals 12 residues. V dropped 1 base and J dropped 10 bases, with 7 bases sitting between them. CDR3 region: CALGEPRGQLFF. The CDR3 bases are TGTGCTCTTGGGGAACCACGGGGACAACTCTTCTTT.

V usage is TRDV1 and J usage is TRDJ1, with 8 nucleotides matching TRDD3. Germline loops: CDR1 TSWWSYY, CDR2 QGS. The V and J ends lost 0 bases and 4 bases, in that order; junction bases with no gene match: 22. The CDR3 spans 21 residues. CDR3 loop: CALGELTLRGINPKRGDKLIF. CDR3 bases: TGTGCTCTTGGGGAACTAACCCTACGGGGGATAAACCCGAAACGGGGCGATAAACTCATCTTT.

This clone was seen a few times. The chain couples TRDV1 to TRDJ1; 7 bases map to TRDD3. Losses at the gene ends were 1 base for V and 0 bases for J; bases not matched to a gene: 8. Germline CDR1 and CDR2: TSWWSYY and QGS. CDR3 length: 17 amino acids. DNA of the CDR3: TGTGCTCTTGGGGAACCCCTGGGGGCCACGTACACCGATAAACTCATCTTT. This encodes CALGEPLGATYTDKLIF.

J is TRDJ1 and V is TRDV1; 11 bases are shared with TRDD3. TCRdb leaves out the J gene; it was filled in here by matching the DNA to germline. This CDR3 has 23 residues. With V trimmed by 4 bases and J by 0 bases, 25 bases remained unmatched. Germline values: CDR1 TSWWSYY, CDR2 QGS. CDR3 in amino acids: CALGVLKGPFLRMGDTHTDKLIF. CDR3 DNA sequence: TGTGCTCTTGGGGTCCTTAAAGGTCCCTTCCTACGCATGGGGGATACGCACACCGATAAACTCATCTTT.

This clone is medium-sized (0.01 to 0.1%) by share. This chain joins TRDV2 and TRDJ3, with 7 bases aligning to TRDD3. The V gene's germline CDR1 is GEAIGNYY and CDR2 EKD. There are 18 residues in the CDR3. The J segment lost 0 bases and the V segment lost 2 bases, leaving 6 bases of the junction unmatched. The CDR3 loop reads CACDKVLGNSWDTRQMFF. In nucleotides, the CDR3 is TGTGCCTGTGACAAAGTACTGGGGAACTCCTGGGACACCCGACAGATGTTTTTC.